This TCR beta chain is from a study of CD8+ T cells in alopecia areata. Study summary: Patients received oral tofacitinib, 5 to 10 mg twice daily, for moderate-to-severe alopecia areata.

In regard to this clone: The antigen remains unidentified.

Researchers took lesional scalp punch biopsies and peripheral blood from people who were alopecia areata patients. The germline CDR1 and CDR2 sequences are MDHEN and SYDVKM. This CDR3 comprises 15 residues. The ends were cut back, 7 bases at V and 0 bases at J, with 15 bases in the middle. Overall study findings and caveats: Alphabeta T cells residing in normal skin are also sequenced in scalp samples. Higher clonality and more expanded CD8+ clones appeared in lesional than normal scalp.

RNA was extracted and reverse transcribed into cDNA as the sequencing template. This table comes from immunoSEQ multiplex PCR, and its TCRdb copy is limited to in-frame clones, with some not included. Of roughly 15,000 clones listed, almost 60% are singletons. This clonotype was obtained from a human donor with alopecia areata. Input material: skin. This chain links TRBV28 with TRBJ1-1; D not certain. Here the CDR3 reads CASTPQSGMNTEAFF. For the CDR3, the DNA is TGTGCCAGCACGCCCCAGTCGGGAATGAACACTGAAGCTTTCTTT. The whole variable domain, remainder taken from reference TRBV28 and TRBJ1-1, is DVKVTQSSRYLVKRTGEKVFLECVQDMDHENMFWYRQDPGLGLRLIYFSYDVKMKEKGDIPEGYSVSREKKERFSLILESASTNQTSMYLCASTPQSGMNTEAFFGQGTRLTVV.